Listed here are 15 T cell receptor beta chains from one sample, sequenced in a study of cytomegalovirus exposure and HLA in healthy donors. This PCR relied on a set of 60 Vbeta primers and 13 Jbeta primers. Sequenced by immunoSEQ multiplex PCR; TCRdb stores in-frame clones only, minus some. This sample has 150,000 to 200,000 clones, with under 80% found just once. The sample taken for sequencing was PBMCs. The receptors derive from a female donor in good health and CMV-seronegative.

This chain joins TRBV7-9 and TRBJ2-3; 16 bases are shared with TRBD2. V lost 5 bases and J lost 9; bases outside the gene matches: 8. The CDR3 sequence is 16 residues long. Germline CDR1 is SEHNR and CDR2 is FQNEAQ (reference sequence). CDR3 sequence reads: CASSHPGTSGGATQYF. CDR3 sequence (DNA): TGTGCCAGCAGCCACCCCGGGACTAGCGGGGGGGCGACGCAGTATTTT. The entire variable domain, with the rest obtained from reference TRBV7-9 and TRBJ2-3, is as follows: DTGVSQNPRHKITKRGQNVTFRCDPISEHNRLYWYRQTLGQGPEFLTYFQNEAQLEKSRLLSDRFSAERPKGSFSTLEIQRTEQGDSAMYLCASSHPGTSGGATQYFGPGTRLTVL.

The V call is TRBV30, the J call TRBJ1-5; TRBD1 agrees at 10 bases. This CDR3 spans 13 amino acids. The germline V gene has CDR1 GTSNPN and CDR2 SVGIG (reference sequence). After removal of 5 bases from V and 8 bases from J, the junction contained 6 bases not matched to a gene. The CDR3, as DNA: TGTGCCTGGGGGGGACAGGGGATGGAGCCCCAGCATTTT. As protein: CAWGGQGMEPQHF.

V is TRBV5-1 and J is TRBJ2-2; perhaps TRBD2 as D (6 bases). The CDR3 extends over 14 amino acids. V was trimmed by 1 base and J by 6 bases, leaving 10 bases between them. Germline-derived CDR1 and CDR2 are SGHRS and YFSETQ. The CDR3 is CASSLSGVPGELFF. The CDR3 nucleotides read TGCGCCAGCAGCTTGTCGGGGGTTCCCGGGGAGCTGTTTTTT.

This clone was counted a single time. The rearrangement links TRBV15 to TRBJ1-1, with D tentatively TRBD1 (5 bases). The CDR3 spans 13 residues. Trimming removed 4 bases at V and 5 bases at J, with 11 bases between. The germline V gene encodes CDR1 LNHNV and CDR2 YYDKDF (reference sequence). Here the CDR3 DNA reads TGTGCCACCAGCAAACGACAGACAACTGAAGCTTTCTTT. Translation: CATSKRQTTEAFF.

The chain has TRBV19 and TRBJ1-1, with D possibly TRBD1 on 5 matching bases. Germline V gene sequence: CDR1 LNHDA, CDR2 SQIVND (reference sequence). Between the trimmed V and J ends, which lost 3 bases and 0 bases, there was a span of 8 bases. The CDR3 consists of 14 residues. CDR3 nucleotides: TGTGCCAGTAGTATGCAGGGCCTGAACACTGAAGCTTTCTTT. Amino acid sequence: CASSMQGLNTEAFF.

This clone was found once. This chain links TRBV7-7 with TRBJ2-2; weak D call: TRBD1 (5 bases). Per germline, CDR1 SSHAT and CDR2 FNYEAQ (reference sequence). Trimming took off 4 bases at V and 5 bases at J, with 8 bases between the two ends. The CDR3 is 13 residues long. The CDR3 DNA reads TGTGCCAGCAGCTACCAGGGAACCGGGGAGCTGTTTTTT. The encoded protein is CASSYQGTGELFF.

The V and J genes are TRBV29-1 and TRBJ2-3, with 8 bases that match TRBD2. The trim removed 5 bases at V and 8 bases at J, leaving 12 bases unmatched. The germline CDR1 and CDR2 sequences are SQVTM and ANQGSEA. The CDR3 has 14 amino acids. The CDR3 reads CSVIDGGAGGTQYF. In DNA form, the CDR3 reads TGCAGCGTTATAGACGGGGGGGCCGGGGGTACGCAGTATTTT.

The J gene is TRBJ1-2, the V gene TRBV7-2, with D unclear. Germline lookup yields CDR1 SGHTA and CDR2 FQGNSA. The CDR3 spans 14 residues. Trimming cost V 1 base and J 1 base, with 7 bases left between them. The CDR3 DNA follows: TGTGCCAGCAGCTTAGGAGCTGATAACTATGGCTACACCTTC. Translated: CASSLGADNYGYTF.

V usage is TRBV7-2 and J usage is TRBJ1-4; TRBD1 matches at 7 bases. Unmatched junction bases numbered 1, after V lost 0 bases and J lost 6 bases. The V gene's germline CDR1 is SGHTA and CDR2 FQGNSA. The CDR3 is made up of 14 amino acids. CDR3 protein: CASSLAGGDEKLFF. The CDR3 DNA follows: TGTGCCAGCAGCTTAGCAGGGGGCGATGAAAAACTGTTTTTT.

This chain connects TRBV14 to TRBJ2-4; D not certain. CDR1 SGHDN and CDR2 FVKESK come from the germline V gene. The CDR3 is 13 residues long. The V end lost 0 bases, the J end lost 5 bases, and 5 bases lay between the germline ends. CDR3 region: CASSQDGQNIQYF. Here the CDR3 DNA reads TGTGCCAGCAGCCAAGATGGGCAAAACATTCAGTACTTC.

The V and J genes are TRBV19 and TRBJ2-4, with D possibly TRBD2 on 5 matching bases. Germline-derived CDR1 and CDR2 are LNHDA and SQIVND (reference sequence). V lost 5 bases and J 1 base, leaving 15 bases between the germline ends. This CDR3 has 16 residues. The CDR3 is CASSAEDSPAKNIQYF. For the CDR3, the DNA is TGTGCCAGTAGTGCAGAGGACTCGCCGGCCAAAAACATTCAGTACTTC.

The chain carries TRBV27 and TRBJ1-5, with D tentatively TRBD1 (5 bases). This CDR3 comprises 15 residues. V was clipped by 3 bases and J by 0 bases, with 9 bases between them. Germline V CDR1 and CDR2: MNHEY, SMNVEV (reference sequence). The CDR3 sequence: CASSLGRGSNQPQHF. The CDR3 DNA is TGTGCCAGCAGTTTGGGGCGGGGTAGCAATCAGCCCCAGCATTTT.

The chain is built from TRBV7-6 and TRBJ2-7; D possibly corresponds to TRBD2 (6 bases). Germline V gives CDR1 SGHVS, CDR2 FNYEAQ. This CDR3 has 18 residues. Trimming shortened V by 1 base and J by 0 bases, and 19 bases separated the two germline ends. The CDR3 DNA follows: TGTGCCAGCAGCTTAGGGGTCGGTAGCGGAGCCTTCTCCTACGAGCAGTACTTC. Translated, it gives CASSLGVGSGAFSYEQYF.

This clone was seen a handful of times. The rearrangement uses TRBV5-4 and TRBJ1-1; 9 bases are a match to TRBD1. The CDR3 is 16 amino acids. Germline assignment: CDR1 SGHNT and CDR2 YYREEE (reference sequence). V gave up 5 bases and J gave up 1 base; unmatched junction bases: 9. CDR3 nucleotides: TGTGCCAGCAGGGACAGGGGAGTGCCGGCGAACACTGAAGCTTTCTTT. This codes for CASRDRGVPANTEAFF.

This chain connects TRBV30 to TRBJ2-5; D is ambiguous. Germline V gene sequence: CDR1 GTSNPN, CDR2 SVGIG (reference sequence). The length of the CDR3 is 13 residues. V gave up 7 bases and J gave up 6 bases, with 18 bases separating them. The CDR3 protein is CAYERGGGQTQYF. The CDR3 DNA follows: TGTGCCTATGAAAGAGGCGGCGGTCAGACCCAGTACTTC. Based on the CDR3 plus reference TRBV30 and TRBJ2-5, the full variable domain is SQTIHQWPATLVQPVGSPLSLECTVEGTSNPNLYWYRQAAGRGLQLLFYSVGIGQISSEVPQNLSASRPQDRQFILSSKKLLLSDSGFYLCAYERGGGQTQYFGPGTRLLVL.